The 9 T cell receptor beta chains listed next were all sequenced from one sample in a study of CD8+ T cells in alopecia areata. Extracted from the samples, RNA was reverse transcribed into cDNA to serve as the sequencing template. Libraries were prepared by immunoSEQ multiplex PCR; TCRdb keeps only in-frame clonotypes and omits some of them. The repertoire holds 120,000 or so clones, with roughly 50% as singletons. Material: NKG2D-low CD8+ T cells sorted from blood. These receptors all stem from a human donor with alopecia areata.

This clone came up a few times. The genes are TRBV6-6 and TRBJ2-1; 13 nucleotides line up with TRBD2. The CDR3 totals 14 residues. In germline, CDR1 is MNHNY, CDR2 SVGAGI (reference sequence). Germline trimming cut 5 bases from V and 7 bases from J; bases unmatched to any gene: 2. The CDR3 here is CASSATSGRNEQFF. CDR3 coding DNA: TGTGCCAGCAGTGCGACTAGCGGGAGGAATGAGCAGTTCTTC.

The chain has TRBV20-1 and TRBJ1-1, with D perhaps matching TRBD1 (5 bases). This CDR3 is built from 11 residues. Germline V gives CDR1 DFQATT, CDR2 SNEGSKA (reference sequence). CDR3 residues: CTAVGGTEAFF. CDR3 bases: TGCACCGCCGTGGGGGGCACTGAAGCTTTCTTT.

This clone has a handful of counts. V usage is TRBV2 and J usage is TRBJ2-7; the match to TRBD1 covers 7 bases. Germline CDR1 SNHLY, CDR2 FYNNEI. This CDR3 region has 14 residues. Losses at the gene ends were 0 bases for V and 5 bases for J; bases not matched to a gene: 4. This chain's CDR3 is CASSEATGAHEQYF. The CDR3 nucleotides read TGTGCCAGCAGTGAAGCCACAGGGGCCCACGAGCAGTACTTC. Filled out from reference TRBV2 and TRBJ2-7, the complete variable domain reads EPEVTQTPSHQVTQMGQEVILRCVPISNHLYFYWYRQILGQKVEFLVSFYNNEISEKSEIFDDQFSVERPDGSNFTLKIRSTKLEDSAMYFCASSEATGAHEQYFGPGTRLTVT.

This chain links TRBV27 with TRBJ1-1; a weak D match, TRBD1 (5 bases). From germline, CDR1 is MNHEY and CDR2 SMNVEV (reference sequence). V lost 5 bases to trimming and J lost 7 bases, with 11 bases between them. The CDR3 is 12 residues long. Here the CDR3 DNA reads TGTGCCAGCAGTCCGGGGACGGGTGAAGCTTTCTTT. Encoded protein: CASSPGTGEAFF.

This clone was counted a few times. This chain links TRBV27 with TRBJ2-7; D unresolved. CDR1 is MNHEY and CDR2 is SMNVEV in the germline V gene (reference sequence). Trimming cost V 2 bases and J 0 bases, with 8 bases left between them. The CDR3 is 14 residues long. This chain's CDR3 is CASSLRASSYEQYF. DNA of the CDR3: TGTGCCAGCAGTTTAAGGGCGAGCTCCTACGAGCAGTACTTC.

Note on this clone: The sample contains more than one DNA sequence encoding this CDR3. This chain uses TRBV30 with TRBJ2-2; D is ambiguous. The V end was cut by 0 bases, the J end by 4 bases, with 6 bases between. Germline V gene sequence: CDR1 GTSNPN, CDR2 SVGIG (reference sequence). The CDR3 is 13 residues long. In DNA form, the CDR3 reads TGTGCCTGGAGTGTGGGTGGCACCGGGGAGCTGTTTTTT. As protein: CAWSVGGTGELFF.

The rearrangement joins TRBV5-1 to TRBJ2-7; D is unclear. Per the germline V gene, CDR1 is SGHRS and CDR2 is YFSETQ. Trimming cost V 2 bases and J 3 bases, with 6 bases left between them. The length of the CDR3 is 12 residues. The CDR3 spells CASSFNSYEQYF. The CDR3 DNA is TGCGCCAGCAGCTTCAACAGCTACGAGCAGTACTTC.

V usage is TRBV29-1 and J usage is TRBJ2-1; a possible D gene is TRBD2 (6 bases). Germline CDR1 and CDR2: SQVTM and ANQGSEA. V was trimmed by 2 bases and J by 3 bases, leaving 17 bases between them. The CDR3 loop spans 16 amino acids. CDR3 DNA: TGCAGCGTTGAAAGGCGGGGCCGGGGACGCTACAATGAGCAGTTCTTC. Translation gives CSVERRGRGRYNEQFF.

Worth noting for this clone: The sample holds other DNA sequences that translate to the same CDR3. V is TRBV13 and J is TRBJ2-7, with D unresolved. The CDR3 is 13 amino acids. V lost 0 bases to trimming and J lost 1 base, with 4 bases between them. Per germline, CDR1 PRHDT and CDR2 FYEKMQ (reference sequence). CDR3 protein: CASSLGRSYEQYF. CDR3 sequence (DNA): TGTGCCAGCAGCTTAGGCCGGTCCTACGAGCAGTACTTC.